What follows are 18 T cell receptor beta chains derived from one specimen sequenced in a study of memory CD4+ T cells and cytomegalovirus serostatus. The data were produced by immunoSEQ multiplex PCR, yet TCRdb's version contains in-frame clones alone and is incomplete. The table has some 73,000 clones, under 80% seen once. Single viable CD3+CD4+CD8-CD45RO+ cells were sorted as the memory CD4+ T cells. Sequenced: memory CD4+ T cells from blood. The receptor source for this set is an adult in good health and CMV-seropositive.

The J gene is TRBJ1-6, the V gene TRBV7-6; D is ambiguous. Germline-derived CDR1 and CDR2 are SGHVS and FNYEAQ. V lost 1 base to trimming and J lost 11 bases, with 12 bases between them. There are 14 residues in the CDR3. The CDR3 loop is CASSLDESLTPLHF. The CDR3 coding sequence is TGTGCCAGCAGCTTAGACGAGTCTCTTACACCCCTCCACTTT.

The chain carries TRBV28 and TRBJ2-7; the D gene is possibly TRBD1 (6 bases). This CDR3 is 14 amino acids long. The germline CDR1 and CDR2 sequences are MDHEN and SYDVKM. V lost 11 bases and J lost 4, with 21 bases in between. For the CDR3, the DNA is TGTGCCTCAACAGAGGACAGTCACCCTTACGAGCAGTACTTC. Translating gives CASTEDSHPYEQYF.

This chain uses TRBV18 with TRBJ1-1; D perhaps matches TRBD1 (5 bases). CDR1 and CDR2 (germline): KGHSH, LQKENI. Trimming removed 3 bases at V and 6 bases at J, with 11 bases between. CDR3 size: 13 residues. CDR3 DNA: TGTGCCAGCTCACCGGTCAGGGACTCTGAAGCTTTCTTT. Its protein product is CASSPVRDSEAFF. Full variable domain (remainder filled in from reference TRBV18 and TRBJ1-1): NAGVMQNPRHLVRRRGQEARLRCSPMKGHSHVYWYRQLPEEGLKFMVYLQKENIIDESGMPKERFSAEFPKEGPSILRIQQVVRGDSAAYFCASSPVRDSEAFFGQGTRLTVV.

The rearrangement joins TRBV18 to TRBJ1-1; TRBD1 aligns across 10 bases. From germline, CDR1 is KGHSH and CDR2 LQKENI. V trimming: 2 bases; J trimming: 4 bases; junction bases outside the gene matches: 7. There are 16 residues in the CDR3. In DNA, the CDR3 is TGTGCCAGCTCACCAAGGGGACAGGGGACTACCACTGAAGCTTTCTTT. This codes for CASSPRGQGTTTEAFF.

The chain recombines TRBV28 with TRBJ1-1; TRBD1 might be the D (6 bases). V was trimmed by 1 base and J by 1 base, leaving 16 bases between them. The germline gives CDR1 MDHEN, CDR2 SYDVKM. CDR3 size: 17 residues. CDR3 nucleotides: TGTGCCAGCAGTTTATTCGGGGTTGCAGGGGCGAACACTGAAGCTTTCTTT. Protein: CASSLFGVAGANTEAFF.

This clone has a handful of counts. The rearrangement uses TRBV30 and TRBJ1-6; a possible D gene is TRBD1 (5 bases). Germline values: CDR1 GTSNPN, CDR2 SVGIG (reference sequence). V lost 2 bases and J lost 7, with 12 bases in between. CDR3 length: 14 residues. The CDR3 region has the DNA TGTGCCTGGAGTTCCGGGACGGCAAATTCACCCCTCCACTTT. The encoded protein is CAWSSGTANSPLHF.

CDR3 residues: CASSHVASAGYTF. CDR3 coding DNA: TGTGCCAGCTCTCACGTTGCGTCCGCGGGCTACACCTTC. The chain couples TRBV7-8 to TRBJ1-2; D gene unclear. V lost 8 bases to trimming and J lost 8 bases, with 18 bases between them. CDR1 SGHVS and CDR2 FQNEAQ come from the germline V gene. This CDR3 region has 13 residues.

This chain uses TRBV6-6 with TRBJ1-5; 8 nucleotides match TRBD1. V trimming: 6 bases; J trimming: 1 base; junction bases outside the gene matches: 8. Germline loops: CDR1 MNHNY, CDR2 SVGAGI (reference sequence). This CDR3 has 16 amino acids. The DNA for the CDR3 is TGTGCCAGCAGCGAAAGCGACAGGGGCAGCAATCAGCCCCAGCATTTT. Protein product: CASSESDRGSNQPQHF.

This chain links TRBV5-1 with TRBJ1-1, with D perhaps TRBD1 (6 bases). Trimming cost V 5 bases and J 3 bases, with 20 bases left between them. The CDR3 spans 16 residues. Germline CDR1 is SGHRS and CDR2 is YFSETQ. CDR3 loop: CASSPGGAARDTEAFF. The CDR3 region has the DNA TGCGCCAGCAGTCCCGGGGGCGCAGCTAGGGACACTGAAGCTTTCTTT.

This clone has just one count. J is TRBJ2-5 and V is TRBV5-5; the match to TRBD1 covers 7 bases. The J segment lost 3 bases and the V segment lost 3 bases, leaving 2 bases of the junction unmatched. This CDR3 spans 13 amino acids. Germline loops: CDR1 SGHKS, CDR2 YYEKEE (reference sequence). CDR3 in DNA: TGTGCCAGCAGCTGGGGGACAGAAGAGACCCAGTACTTC. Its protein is CASSWGTEETQYF.

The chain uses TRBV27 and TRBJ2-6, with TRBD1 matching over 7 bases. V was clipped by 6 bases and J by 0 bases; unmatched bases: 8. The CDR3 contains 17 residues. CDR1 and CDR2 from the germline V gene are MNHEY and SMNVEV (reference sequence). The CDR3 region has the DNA TGTGCCAGCAGCCCGACAGGGATTGGCTCTGGGGCCAACGTCCTGACTTTC. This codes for CASSPTGIGSGANVLTF.

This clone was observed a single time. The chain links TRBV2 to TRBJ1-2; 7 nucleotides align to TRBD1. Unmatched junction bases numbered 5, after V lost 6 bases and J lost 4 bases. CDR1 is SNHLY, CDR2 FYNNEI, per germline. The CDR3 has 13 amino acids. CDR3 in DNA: TGTGCCAGCAGCACACAGGGGATCTATGGCTACACCTTC. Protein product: CASSTQGIYGYTF. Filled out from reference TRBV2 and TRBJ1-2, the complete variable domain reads EPEVTQTPSHQVTQMGQEVILRCVPISNHLYFYWYRQILGQKVEFLVSFYNNEISEKSEIFDDQFSVERPDGSNFTLKIRSTKLEDSAMYFCASSTQGIYGYTFGSGTRLTVV.

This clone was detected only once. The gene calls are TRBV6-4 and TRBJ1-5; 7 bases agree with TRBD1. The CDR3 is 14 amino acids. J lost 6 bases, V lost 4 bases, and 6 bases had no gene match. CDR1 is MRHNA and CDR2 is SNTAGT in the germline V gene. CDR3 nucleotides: TGTGCCAGCAGTGCTGAGGGGGCCGGTCAGCCCCAGCATTTT. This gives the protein CASSAEGAGQPQHF.

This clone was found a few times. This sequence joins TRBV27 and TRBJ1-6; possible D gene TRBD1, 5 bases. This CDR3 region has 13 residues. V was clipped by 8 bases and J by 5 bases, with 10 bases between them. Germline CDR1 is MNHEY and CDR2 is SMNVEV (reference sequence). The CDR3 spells CASGRDDNSPLHF. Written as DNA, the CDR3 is TGTGCCAGCGGCCGGGACGATAATTCACCCCTCCACTTT.

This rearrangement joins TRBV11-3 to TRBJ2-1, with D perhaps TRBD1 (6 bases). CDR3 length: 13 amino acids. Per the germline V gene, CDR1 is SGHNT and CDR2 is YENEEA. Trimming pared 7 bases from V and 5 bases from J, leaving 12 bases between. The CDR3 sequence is CASTQGWDNEQFF. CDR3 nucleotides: TGTGCCAGCACCCAGGGGTGGGACAATGAGCAGTTCTTC.

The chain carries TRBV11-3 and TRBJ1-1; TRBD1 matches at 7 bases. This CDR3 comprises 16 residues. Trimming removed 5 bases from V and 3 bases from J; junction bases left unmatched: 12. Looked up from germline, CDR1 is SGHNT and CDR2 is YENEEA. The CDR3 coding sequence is TGTGCCAGCAGCCCCCAGGGGGGGACAATGGACACTGAAGCTTTCTTT. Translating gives CASSPQGGTMDTEAFF. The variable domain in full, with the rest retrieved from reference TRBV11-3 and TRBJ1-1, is EAGVVQSPRYKIIEKKQPVAFWCNPISGHNTLYWYLQNLGQGPELLIRYENEEAVDDSQLPKDRFSAERLKGVDSTLKIQPAELGDSAVYLCASSPQGGTMDTEAFFGQGTRLTVV.

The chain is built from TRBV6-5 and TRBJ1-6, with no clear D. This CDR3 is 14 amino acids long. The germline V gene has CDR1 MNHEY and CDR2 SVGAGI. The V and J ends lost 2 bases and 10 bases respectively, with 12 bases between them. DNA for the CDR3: TGTGCCAGCAGTTACCTAGGACGGGGATCACCCCTCCACTTT. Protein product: CASSYLGRGSPLHF.

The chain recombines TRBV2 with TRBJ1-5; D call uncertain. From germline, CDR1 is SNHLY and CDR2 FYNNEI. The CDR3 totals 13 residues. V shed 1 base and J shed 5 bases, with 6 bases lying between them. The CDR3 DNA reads TGTGCCAGCAGTGAAGTCCGGGATCAGCCCCAGCATTTT. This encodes CASSEVRDQPQHF.